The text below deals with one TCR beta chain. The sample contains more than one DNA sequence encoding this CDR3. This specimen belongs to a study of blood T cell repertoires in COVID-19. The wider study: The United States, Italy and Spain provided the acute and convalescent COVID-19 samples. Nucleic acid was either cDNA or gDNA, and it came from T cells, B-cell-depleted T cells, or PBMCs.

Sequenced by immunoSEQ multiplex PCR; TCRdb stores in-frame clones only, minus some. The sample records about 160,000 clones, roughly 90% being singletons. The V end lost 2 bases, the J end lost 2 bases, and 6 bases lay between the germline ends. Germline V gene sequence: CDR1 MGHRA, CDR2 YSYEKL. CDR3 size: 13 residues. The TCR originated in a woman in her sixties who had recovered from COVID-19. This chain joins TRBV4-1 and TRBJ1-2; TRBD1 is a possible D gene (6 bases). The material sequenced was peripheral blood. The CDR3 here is CASSQTGNYGYTF. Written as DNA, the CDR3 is TGCGCCAGCAGCCAAACAGGGAACTATGGCTACACCTTC.